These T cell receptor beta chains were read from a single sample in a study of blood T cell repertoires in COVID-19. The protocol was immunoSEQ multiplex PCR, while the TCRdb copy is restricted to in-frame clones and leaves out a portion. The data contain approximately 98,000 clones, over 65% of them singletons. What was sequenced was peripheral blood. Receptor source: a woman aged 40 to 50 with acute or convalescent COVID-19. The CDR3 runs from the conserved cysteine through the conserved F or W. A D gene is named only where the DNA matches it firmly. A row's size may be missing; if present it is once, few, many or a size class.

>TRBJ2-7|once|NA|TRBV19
TGTGCCAGTAGTATAGATCAGTACTACGAGCAGTACTTC
CASSIDQYYEQYF
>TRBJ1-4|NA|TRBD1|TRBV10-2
TGCGCCAGCAGCGGACAGGGGAGTAATGAAAAACTGTTTTTT
CASSGQGSNEKLFF
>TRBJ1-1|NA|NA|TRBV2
TGTGCCAGCAGTGAAGCGGGGGGAGGCGAAGCTTTCTTT
CASSEAGGGEAFF
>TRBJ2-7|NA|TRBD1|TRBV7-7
TGTGCCAGCAGCCCAGGGACAGGGAGAGCGGAAGAGCAGTACTTC
CASSPGTGRAEEQYF
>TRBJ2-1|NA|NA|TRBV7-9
TGTGCCAGCAGCTCAACAGGGATCCAGTTCTTC
CASSSTGIQFF
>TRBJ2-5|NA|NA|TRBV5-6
TGTGCCAGCAGTCTGTCAGGGTATGAACCTCTAGAGACCCAGTACTTC
CASSLSGYEPLETQYF
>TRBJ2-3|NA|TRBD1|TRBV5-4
TGTGCCAGCAGCGATCCGGGACAGGGTCGAGATACGCAGTATTTT
CASSDPGQGRDTQYF
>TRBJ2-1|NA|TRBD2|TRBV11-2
TGTGCCAGCAGCTCCGGCCCCGGGGGGGAGCAGTTCTTC
CASSSGPGGEQFF
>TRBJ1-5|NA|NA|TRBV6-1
TGTGCCAGCAGTGACTACAACAGATATTATAGCAATCAGCCCCAGCATTTT
CASSDYNRYYSNQPQHF
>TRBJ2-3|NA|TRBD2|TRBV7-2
TGTGCCAGCAGCTTAGCGCCCGGCGGGGGGTCAGATACGCAGTATTTT
CASSLAPGGGSDTQYF
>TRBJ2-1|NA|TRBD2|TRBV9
TGTGCCAGCAGCGCAGGGACTAGCGGGGGATACAATGAGCAGTTCTTC
CASSAGTSGGYNEQFF
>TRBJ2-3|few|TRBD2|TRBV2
TGTGCCAGCAGAGTAGGGACTAGCGGTACGCAGTATTTT
CASRVGTSGTQYF
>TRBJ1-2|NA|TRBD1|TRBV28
TGTGCCAGCAACCCGGGACAGAATAACTATGGCTACACCTTC
CASNPGQNNYGYTF
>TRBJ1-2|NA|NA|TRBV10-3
TGTGCCATCAGTGAAGGGAGACTCTACTATGGCTACACCTTC
CAISEGRLYYGYTF
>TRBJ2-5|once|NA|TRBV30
TGTGCCTGGGGGACTCGTCAAGAGACCCAGTACTTC
CAWGTRQETQYF
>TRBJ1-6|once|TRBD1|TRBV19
TGTGCCAGTAGCGACTCCGGGACAGGGGTTTCACCCCTCCACTTT
CASSDSGTGVSPLHF
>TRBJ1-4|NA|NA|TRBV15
TGTGCCACCAGCACCCATGGGGGGGCAAATGAAAAACTGTTTTTT
CATSTHGGANEKLFF
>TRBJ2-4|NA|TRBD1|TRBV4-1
TGCGCCAGCAGCCACCCCTTAAGGGACAGAAAAAACATTCAGTACTTC
CASSHPLRDRKNIQYF
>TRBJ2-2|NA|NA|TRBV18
TGTGCCAGCTCGTTCGACAGGAGAAACACCGGGGAGCTGTTTTTT
CASSFDRRNTGELFF
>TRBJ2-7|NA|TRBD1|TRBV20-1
TGCAGTGCTAGTACACCGGGACAGGCCACCTACGAGCAGTACTTC
CSASTPGQATYEQYF
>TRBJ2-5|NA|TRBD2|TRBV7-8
TGTGCCAGCAGCTTGGTAGCGGGGCCCTTTAGGGAGACCCAGTACTTC
CASSLVAGPFRETQYF
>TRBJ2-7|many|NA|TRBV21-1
TGTGCCAGTTACAGGAGTCCCTACGAGCAGTACTTC
CASYRSPYEQYF
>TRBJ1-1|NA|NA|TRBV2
TGTGCCAGCAGAAGTCCCGTTCTAAACACTGAAGCTTTCTTT
CASRSPVLNTEAFF
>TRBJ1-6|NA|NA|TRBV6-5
TGTGCCACCGCTGAGTACCACTCCTATAATTCACCCCTCCACTTT
CATAEYHSYNSPLHF
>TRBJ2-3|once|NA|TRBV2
TGTGCCAGCAGTGTACAGGAAGGCACAGATACGCAGTATTTT
CASSVQEGTDTQYF
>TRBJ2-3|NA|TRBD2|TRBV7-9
TGTGCCAGTACCCGGACTAGCGACGGCACAGATACGCAGTATTTT
CASTRTSDGTDTQYF
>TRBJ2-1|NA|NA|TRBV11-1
TGTGCCAGCAGCTTGTCGGGTCGGAATGAGCAGTTCTTC
CASSLSGRNEQFF
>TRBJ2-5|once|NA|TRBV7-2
TGTGCCAGCGGTCTGGAAGTGATCAGCGGGACCCAGTACTTC
CASGLEVISGTQYF
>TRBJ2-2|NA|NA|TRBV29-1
TGCAGCGTTCTAGGGGGGGAGTACACCGGGGAGCTGTTTTTT
CSVLGGEYTGELFF
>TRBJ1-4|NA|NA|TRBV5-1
TGCGCCAGCAGCCAGATCGGGGTGAGGGAGGAAAAACTGTTTTTT
CASSQIGVREEKLFF
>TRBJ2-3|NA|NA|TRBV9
TGTGCCAGCAGCGAGGGGGTCCACACAGATACGCAGTATTTT
CASSEGVHTDTQYF
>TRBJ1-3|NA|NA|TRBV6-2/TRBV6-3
TGTGCCAGCAGTTTCAGCAGGGGCGGAAACACCATATATTTT
CASSFSRGGNTIYF
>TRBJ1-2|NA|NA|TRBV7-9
TGTGCCAGCAGCTCCGGGACAACCGATGGCTACACCTTC
CASSSGTTDGYTF
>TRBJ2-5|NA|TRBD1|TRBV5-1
TGCGCCAGCAGCTTGGGGCCAGGGGGACAAGAGACCCAGTACTTC
CASSLGPGGQETQYF
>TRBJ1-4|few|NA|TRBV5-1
TGCGCCAGCAGCTTGGAGACCTCACCGACAAGGAAACTGTTTTTT
CASSLETSPTRKLFF
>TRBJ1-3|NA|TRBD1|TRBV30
TGTGCCTGGAGCCAGGCGGGACAGACAGCCCACAATTTT
CAWSQAGQTAHNF
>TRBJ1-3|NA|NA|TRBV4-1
TGCGCCAGCAGCCAGGGACACTCCTCTGGAAACACCATATATTTT
CASSQGHSSGNTIYF
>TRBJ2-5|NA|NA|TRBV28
TGTGCCAGCAGTTTATCTGGCTCCCAAGAGACCCAGTACTTC
CASSLSGSQETQYF
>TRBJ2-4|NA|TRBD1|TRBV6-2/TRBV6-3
TGTGCCAGCAGTTATGACAGGGGTTTAGGCATTCAGTACTTC
CASSYDRGLGIQYF
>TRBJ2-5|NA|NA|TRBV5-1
TGCGCCAGCAGCTTGGACCCGGGGCAAGAGACCCAGTACTTC
CASSLDPGQETQYF
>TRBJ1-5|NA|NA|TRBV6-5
TGTGCCAGCAGTTGGGGGCAGAGCAATCAGCCCCAGCATTTT
CASSWGQSNQPQHF
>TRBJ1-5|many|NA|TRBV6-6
TGTGCCAGCAGAGGACAGTCCAATCAGCCCCAGCATTTT
CASRGQSNQPQHF
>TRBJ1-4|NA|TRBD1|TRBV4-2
TGTGCCAGCAGCCAAGATTACGGGACAGGGGGTGAAAAACTGTTTTTT
CASSQDYGTGGEKLFF
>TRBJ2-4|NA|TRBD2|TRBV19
TGTGCCAGTAGTACCCCCGGGCTCGCGGGGGGTTCAATTCAGTACTTC
CASSTPGLAGGSIQYF
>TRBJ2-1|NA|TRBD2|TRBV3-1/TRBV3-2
TGTGCCAGCAGCCAAGCTATGGGGGGGTCATACAATGAGCAGTTCTTC
CASSQAMGGSYNEQFF
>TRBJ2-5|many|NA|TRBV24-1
TGTGCCACCAGTGACCTTCGAGGGCAGGGGGAGACCCAGTACTTC
CATSDLRGQGETQYF
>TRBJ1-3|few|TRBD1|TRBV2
TGTGCCAGCAGGGCGACAGGGTTGGGCGGAAACACCATATATTTT
CASRATGLGGNTIYF
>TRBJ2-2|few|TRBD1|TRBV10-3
TGTGCCATAACAGGGGGCCATACCGGGGAGCTGTTTTTT
CAITGGHTGELFF
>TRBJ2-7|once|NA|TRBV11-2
TGTGCCAGCAGCGTCGACCCGGGACTTACGTACGAGCAGTACTTC
CASSVDPGLTYEQYF
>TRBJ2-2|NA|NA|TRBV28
TGTGCCAGCAGTTTCAGCGACAGGATCACCGGGGAGCTGTTTTTT
CASSFSDRITGELFF
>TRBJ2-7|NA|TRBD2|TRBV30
TGTGCCTGGAGACCGGGACTAAATTACGAGCAGTACTTC
CAWRPGLNYEQYF
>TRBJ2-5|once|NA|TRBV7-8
TGTGCCAGCAGCTTTGATAGCCAAGAGACCCAGTACTTC
CASSFDSQETQYF
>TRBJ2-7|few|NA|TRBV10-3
TGTGCCATCAGTGAGTCAGCGTCTCGGACTGGTGCCTACGAGCAGTACTTC
CAISESASRTGAYEQYF
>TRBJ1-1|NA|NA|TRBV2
TGTGCCAGCAGTGGATCTGCTGAGGCTTTCTTT
CASSGSAEAFF
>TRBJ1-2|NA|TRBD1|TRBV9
TGTGCCAGCAGCGCACCGGGACAGCGCTATGGCTACACCTTC
CASSAPGQRYGYTF